What follows describes a single T cell receptor (beta chain). One end of the junction is discordant with germline, which a read error may explain. Everyone who donated was a Caucasian adult who lived in Nashville, Tennessee. Division of CD4+ cells produced a CD45RA+ naive subset and a CD45RA-negative memory subset. These data are taken from a study of shared clonotypes between healthy human individuals. Study context: The study drew on a couple of women and three men aged 18 to 49 as donors.

Over several immunoSEQ plates, each subset's genomic DNA was distributed in even portions. The assay was immunoSEQ multiplex PCR, and TCRdb's table has in-frame clones only and misses some. The sample has more than 2,000,000 clones, around 94% seen once. The clonotype originates from a man between 18 and 29 years old in good health. The sequenced sample was naive CD4+ T cells sorted from blood. Subset indicated: CD45RA+ positively selected.

The CDR3 DNA sequence: TGTGCCAGCAGCATAGACAGCTTCTCCTACGAGCAGTACTTC. Protein sequence: CASSIDSFSYEQYF. The rearrangement uses TRBV11-2 and TRBJ2-7; possibly TRBD1 for D (5 bases). Germline V gene lookup returns CDR1 SGHAT and CDR2 FQNNGV. The CDR3 is made up of 14 amino acids.